This T cell receptor beta chain was sequenced in a study of T cell responses to AZD1222 COVID-19 vaccine. Concerning this clone itself: The antigen remains undetermined.

Germline CDR1 and CDR2: MNHEY and SVGAGI. There are 13 residues in the CDR3. Study observations and caveats: Per reports, nearly half of all spike-specific TCRs target regions that are unmutated in variants. Clonal diversity was possibly underestimated; the donors were predominantly white British and more often female.

Profiled with immunoSEQ multiplex PCR; TCRdb holds only in-frame clones, not every one. The sample holds some 150,000 clones, approximately 91% seen once. J is TRBJ1-1 and V is TRBV6-5; D is ambiguous. The receptor was derived from an adult in good health. Specimen: peripheral blood, collected on day 0 of AZD1222 vaccination. The CDR3 loop reads CGMRAHQNTEAFF. The CDR3 DNA sequence: TGTGGTATGAGGGCCCATCAAAACACTGAAGCTTTCTTT.